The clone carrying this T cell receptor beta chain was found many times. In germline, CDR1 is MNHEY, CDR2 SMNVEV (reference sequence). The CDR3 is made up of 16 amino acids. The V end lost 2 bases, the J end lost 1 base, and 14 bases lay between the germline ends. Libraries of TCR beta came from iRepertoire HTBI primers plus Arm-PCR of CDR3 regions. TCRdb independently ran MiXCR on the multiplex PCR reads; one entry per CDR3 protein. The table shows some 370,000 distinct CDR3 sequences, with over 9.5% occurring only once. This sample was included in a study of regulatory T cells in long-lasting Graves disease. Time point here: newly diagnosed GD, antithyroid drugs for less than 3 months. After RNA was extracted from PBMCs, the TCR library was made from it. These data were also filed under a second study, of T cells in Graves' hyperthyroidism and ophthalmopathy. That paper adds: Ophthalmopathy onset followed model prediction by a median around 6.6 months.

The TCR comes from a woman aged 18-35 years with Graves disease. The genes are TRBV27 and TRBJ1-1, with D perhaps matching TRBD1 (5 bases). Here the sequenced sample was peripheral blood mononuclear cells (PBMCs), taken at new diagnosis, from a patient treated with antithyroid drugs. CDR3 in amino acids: CASSLLGVGPNTEAFF. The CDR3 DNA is TGTGCCAGCAGTTTACTAGGGGTCGGGCCGAACACTGAAGCTTTCTTT.